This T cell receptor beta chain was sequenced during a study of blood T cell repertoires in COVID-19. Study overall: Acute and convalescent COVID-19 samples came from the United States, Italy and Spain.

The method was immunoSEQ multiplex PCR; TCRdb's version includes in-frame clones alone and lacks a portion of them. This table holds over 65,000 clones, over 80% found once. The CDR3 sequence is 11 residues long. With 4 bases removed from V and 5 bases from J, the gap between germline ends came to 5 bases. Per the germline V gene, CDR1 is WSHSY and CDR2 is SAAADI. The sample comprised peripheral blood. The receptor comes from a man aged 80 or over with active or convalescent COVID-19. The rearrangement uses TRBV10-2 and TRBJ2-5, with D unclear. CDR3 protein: CASSARETQYF. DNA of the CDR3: TGCGCCAGCAGTGCCAGGGAGACCCAGTACTTC.